Sequencing of this T cell receptor (beta chain) was carried out in a study of identical twins. This clonotype was seen a handful of times. Each CDR3 protein gets one entry after TCRdb re-called the 5' RACE reads with MiXCR. This repertoire shows 450,000 or so distinct CDR3 sequences, approximately 25% found once; its top ten account for around 3%. J was trimmed by 1 base and V by 0 bases; bases with no gene match: 4. Germline V CDR1 and CDR2: LNHNV, YYDKDF (reference sequence). This CDR3 region has 16 residues. These data were also reused for a study on T cells expressing NK-cell markers. That source adds: Sequencing of TCR beta repertoires drew on sorted CD3+CD56+NKG2C+, CD3+CD56+NKG2C- and CD3+CD56-NKG2C+ T cells. The sorts in several experiments were restricted to alpha-beta TCR T cells by an anti-gamma-delta TCR antibody. Dominant NKG2C+ clonotypes in 6 or 7 donors made up about 1.0-7.0% of CD8+ T cells.

The gene calls are TRBV15 and TRBJ2-5; 8 bases line up with TRBD2. Sequenced: CD4+ T cells sorted from blood. The receptor comes from a woman aged 18 to 35 in good health. In DNA, the CDR3 is TGTGCCACCAGCAGAGATCCGCGGGGGGCCCAAGAGACCCAGTACTTC. This sequence encodes CATSRDPRGAQETQYF.